This TCR beta chain was identified in a study (dated by TCRdb to the mid-2010s). Background for the entire study: The study examined whether tumor-infiltrating Tregs in breast cancer are drawn from blood Tregs or arise in situ by conversion from other CD4+ T cell subsets. Findings and caveats that apply to the study as a whole: Tumor-infiltrating Treg TCR alpha and beta sequences overlapped most with tumor naive CD4+ T cells, then with blood naive CD4+ T cells. Rather than covering whole repertoires, validation in the larger cohort was restricted to a single TCR beta V-J rearrangement. Tumor memory CD4+ T cell TCR gene usage was found to cluster with blood and lymph node memory CD4+ cells and with lymph node naive CD4+ cells.

This clonotype was detected only a few times. No cognate antigen has been identified for it. Base qualities are not provided; no much larger clone lies one nucleotide away. Full-length TCR variable regions were amplified by 5' RACE PCR with constant-region reverse primers, followed by semi-nested PCR with Nested Universal Primer A. Using the ReliaPrep RNA Cell Miniprep System, total RNA was extracted, and the SMARTer RACE 5'/3' Kit was then used to reverse transcribe the RNA into 5'RACE-ready cDNA. Full-length TCR alpha and beta libraries were barcoded with multiplex adaptors and sequenced on an Illumina MiSeq. Regarding the original processing steps: For each of nine subset-tissue groups, sequencing data from the five patients were combined, and the groups were compared by unsupervised clustering of TCR gene usage. The Morisita-Horn index was used to calculate repertoire similarity, with shared sequences weighted according to their contribution to each repertoire. In-frame beta chains were kept once TCRdb had trimmed the public reads at Q25 with fastp and called clones with MiXCR. Identical CDR3 protein sequences are pooled into one entry, listed with their most common genes and DNA. The V and J calls, along with clone size, are taken from TCRdb and not from the paper's own processing. This sample lists about 50,000 distinct CDR3 sequences; roughly 28% were detected once. The ten largest clonotypes hold 2.1% of the sample.

The Miltenyi Naive CD4+ T Cell Isolation kit was used to purify naive CD4+ T cells, and CD25 microbeads were used to remove Tregs. Tregs, naive and memory CD4+ T cells from tumor, blood and ipsilateral draining lymph nodes of about 5 breast cancer patients underwent full-length TCR alpha and beta sequencing. Ficoll density gradient centrifugation was used to isolate mononuclear cells from either lymph nodes or about 49 ml of peripheral blood. A purity exceeding 90% was confirmed by FACS for the sorted cell populations. Trimming at the junction amounts to 1 base on V and 0 bases on J, and the germline ends lie 9 bases apart. From cysteine to phenylalanine, the CDR3 is 14 amino acids long. Solely the CDR3 DNA is kept, with 42 bases framed from the first base. Taken from the germline V gene, the CDR1 and CDR2 loops are SQVTM and ANQGSEA.

The sample consisted of naive CD4+ T cells sorted from blood. According to the study, the label for this sample's cell subset or site signals: naive CD4+ T cells, CD4+CD45RA+CD25-. This chain is built from TRBV29-1 and TRBJ2-5, with no reliable assignment of the D segment. The clonotype comes from a female donor with breast cancer. Read as DNA, the sequence is TGCAGCGTTGAAGGGTTGGGGAACCAAGAGACCCAGTACTTC. The translation is CSVEGLGNQETQYF. Outside the CDR3, residues come from the reference TRBV29-1 and TRBJ2-5 proteins, so the full variable domain is: SAVISQKPSRDICQRGTSLTIQCQVDSQVTMMFWYRQQPGQSLTLIATANQGSEATYESGFVIDKFPISRPNLTFSTLTVSNMSPEDSSIYLCSVEGLGNQETQYFGPGTRLLVL.